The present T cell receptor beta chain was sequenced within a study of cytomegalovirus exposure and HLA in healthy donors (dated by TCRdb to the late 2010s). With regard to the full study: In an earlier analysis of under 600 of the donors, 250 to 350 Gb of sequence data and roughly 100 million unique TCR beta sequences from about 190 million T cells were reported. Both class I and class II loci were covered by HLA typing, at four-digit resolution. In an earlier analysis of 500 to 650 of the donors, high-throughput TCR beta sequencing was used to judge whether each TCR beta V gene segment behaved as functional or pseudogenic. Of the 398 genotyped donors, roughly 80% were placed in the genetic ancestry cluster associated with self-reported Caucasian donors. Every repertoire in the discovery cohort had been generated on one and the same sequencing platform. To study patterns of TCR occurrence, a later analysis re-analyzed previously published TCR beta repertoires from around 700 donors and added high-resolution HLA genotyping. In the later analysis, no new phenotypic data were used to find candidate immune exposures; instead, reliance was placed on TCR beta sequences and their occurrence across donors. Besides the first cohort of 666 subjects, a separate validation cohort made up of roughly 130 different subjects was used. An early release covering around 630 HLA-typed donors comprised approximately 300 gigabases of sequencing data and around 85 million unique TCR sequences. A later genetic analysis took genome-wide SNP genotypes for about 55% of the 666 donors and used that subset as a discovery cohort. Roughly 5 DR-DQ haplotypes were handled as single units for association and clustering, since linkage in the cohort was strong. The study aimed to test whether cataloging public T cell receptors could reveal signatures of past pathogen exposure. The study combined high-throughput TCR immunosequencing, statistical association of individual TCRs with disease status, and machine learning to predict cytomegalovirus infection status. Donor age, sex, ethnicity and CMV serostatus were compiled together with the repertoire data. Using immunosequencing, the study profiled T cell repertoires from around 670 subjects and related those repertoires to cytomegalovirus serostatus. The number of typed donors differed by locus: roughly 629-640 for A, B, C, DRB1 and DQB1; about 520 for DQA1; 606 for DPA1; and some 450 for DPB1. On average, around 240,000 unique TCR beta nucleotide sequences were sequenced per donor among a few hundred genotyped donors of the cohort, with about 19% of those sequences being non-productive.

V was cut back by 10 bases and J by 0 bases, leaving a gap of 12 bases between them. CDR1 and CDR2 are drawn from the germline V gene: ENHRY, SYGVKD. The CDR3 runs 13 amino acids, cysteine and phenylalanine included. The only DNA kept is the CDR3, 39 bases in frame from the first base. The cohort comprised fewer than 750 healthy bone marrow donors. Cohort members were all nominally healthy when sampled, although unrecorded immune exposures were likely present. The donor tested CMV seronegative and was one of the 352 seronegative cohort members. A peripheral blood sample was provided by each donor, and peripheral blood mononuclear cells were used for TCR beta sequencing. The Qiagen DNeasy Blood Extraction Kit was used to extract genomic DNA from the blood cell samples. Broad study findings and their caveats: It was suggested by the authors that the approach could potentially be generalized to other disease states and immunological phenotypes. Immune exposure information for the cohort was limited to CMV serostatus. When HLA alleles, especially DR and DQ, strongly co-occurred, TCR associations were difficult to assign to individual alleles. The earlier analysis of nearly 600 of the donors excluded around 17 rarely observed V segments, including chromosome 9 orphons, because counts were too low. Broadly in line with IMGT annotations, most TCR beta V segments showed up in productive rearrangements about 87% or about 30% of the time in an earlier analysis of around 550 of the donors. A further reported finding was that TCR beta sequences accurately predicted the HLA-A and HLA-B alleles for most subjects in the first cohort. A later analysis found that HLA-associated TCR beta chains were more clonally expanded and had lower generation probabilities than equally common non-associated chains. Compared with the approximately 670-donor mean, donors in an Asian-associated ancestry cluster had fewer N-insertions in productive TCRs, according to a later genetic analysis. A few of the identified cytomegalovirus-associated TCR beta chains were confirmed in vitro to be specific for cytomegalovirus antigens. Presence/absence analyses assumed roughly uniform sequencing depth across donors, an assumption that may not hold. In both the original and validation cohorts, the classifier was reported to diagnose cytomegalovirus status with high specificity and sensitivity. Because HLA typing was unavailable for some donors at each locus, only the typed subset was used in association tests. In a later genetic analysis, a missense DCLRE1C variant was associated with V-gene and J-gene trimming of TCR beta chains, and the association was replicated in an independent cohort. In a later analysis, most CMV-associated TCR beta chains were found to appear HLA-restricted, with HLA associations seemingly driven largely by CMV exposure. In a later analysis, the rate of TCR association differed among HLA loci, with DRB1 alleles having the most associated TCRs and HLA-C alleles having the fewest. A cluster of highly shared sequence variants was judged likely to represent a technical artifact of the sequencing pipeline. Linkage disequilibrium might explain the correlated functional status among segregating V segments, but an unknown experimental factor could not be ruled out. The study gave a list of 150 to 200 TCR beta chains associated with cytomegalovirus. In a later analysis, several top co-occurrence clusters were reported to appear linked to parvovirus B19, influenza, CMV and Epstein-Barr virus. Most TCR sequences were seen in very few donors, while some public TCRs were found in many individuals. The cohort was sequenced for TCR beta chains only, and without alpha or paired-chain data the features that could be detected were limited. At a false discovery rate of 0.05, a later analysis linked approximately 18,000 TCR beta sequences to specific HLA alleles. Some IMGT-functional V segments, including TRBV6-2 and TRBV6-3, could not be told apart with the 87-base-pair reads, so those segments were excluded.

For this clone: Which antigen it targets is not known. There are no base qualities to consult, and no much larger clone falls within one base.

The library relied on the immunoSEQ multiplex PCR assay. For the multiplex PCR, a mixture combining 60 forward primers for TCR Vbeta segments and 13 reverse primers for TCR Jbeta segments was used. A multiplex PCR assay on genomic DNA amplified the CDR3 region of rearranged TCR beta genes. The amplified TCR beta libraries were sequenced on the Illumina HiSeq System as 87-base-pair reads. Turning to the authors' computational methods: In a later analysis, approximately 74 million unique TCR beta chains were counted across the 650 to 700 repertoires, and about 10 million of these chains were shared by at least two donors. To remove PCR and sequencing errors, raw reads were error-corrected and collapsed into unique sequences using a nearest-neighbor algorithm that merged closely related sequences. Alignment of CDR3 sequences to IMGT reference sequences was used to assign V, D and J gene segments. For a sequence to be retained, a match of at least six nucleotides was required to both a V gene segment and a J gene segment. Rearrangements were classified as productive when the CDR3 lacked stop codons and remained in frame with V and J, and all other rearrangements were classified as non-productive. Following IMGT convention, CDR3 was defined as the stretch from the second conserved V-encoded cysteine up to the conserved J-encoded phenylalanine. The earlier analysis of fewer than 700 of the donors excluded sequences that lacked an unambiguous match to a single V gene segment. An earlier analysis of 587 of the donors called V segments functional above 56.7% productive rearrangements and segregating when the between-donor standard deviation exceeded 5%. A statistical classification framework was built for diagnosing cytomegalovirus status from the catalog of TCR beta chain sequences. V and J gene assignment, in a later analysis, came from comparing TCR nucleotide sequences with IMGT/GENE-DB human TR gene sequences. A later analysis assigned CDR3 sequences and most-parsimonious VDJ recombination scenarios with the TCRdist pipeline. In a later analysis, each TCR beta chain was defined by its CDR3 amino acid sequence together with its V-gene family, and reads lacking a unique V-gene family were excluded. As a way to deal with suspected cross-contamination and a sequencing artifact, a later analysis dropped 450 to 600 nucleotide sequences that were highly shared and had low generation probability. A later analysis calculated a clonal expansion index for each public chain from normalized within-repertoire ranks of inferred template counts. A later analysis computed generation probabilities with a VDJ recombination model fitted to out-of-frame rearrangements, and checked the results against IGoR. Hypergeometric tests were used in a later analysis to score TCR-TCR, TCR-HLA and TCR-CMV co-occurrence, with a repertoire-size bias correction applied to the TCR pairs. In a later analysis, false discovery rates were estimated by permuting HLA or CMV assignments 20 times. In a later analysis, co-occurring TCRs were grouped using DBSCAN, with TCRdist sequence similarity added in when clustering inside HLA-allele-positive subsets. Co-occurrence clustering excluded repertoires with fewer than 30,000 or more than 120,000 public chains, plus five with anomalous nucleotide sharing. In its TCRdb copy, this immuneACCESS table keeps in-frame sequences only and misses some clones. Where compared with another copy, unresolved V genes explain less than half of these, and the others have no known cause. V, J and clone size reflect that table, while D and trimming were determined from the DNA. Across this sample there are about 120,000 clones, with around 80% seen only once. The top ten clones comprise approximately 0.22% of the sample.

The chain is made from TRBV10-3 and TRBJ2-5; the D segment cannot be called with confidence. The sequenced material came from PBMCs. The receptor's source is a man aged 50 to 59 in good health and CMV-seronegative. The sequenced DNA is TGTGCCAGCATAGCCCACCACCAAGAGACCCAGTACTTC. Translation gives CASIAHHQETQYF.